Listed below are T cell receptor beta chains from one sample, sequenced in a study of Ad26.COV2.S vaccination and SARS-CoV-2 variants. Profiled with immunoSEQ multiplex PCR; TCRdb holds only in-frame clones, not every one. This table holds some 350,000 clones, under 90% found once. Material: peripheral blood, obtained in a trial of Ad26.COV2.S vaccine versus placebo. The source is a person aged 18-65 years who received the Ad26.COV2.S COVID-19 vaccine or a placebo. The conserved cysteine and the conserved F or W are not part of the CDR3 here. The D gene is left open where the match is weak. Where a row states a size, it is once, few, many or the class of an expanded clone; other rows omit it.

>.|TRBD1|TRBJ1-1|TRBV18
ASSRDRDSTEAF
>.|.|TRBJ2-2|TRBV6-5
ASSYQQANTGELF
>.|.|TRBJ1-1|TRBV28
AYSPSTVPTEAF
>.|TRBD1|TRBJ1-1|TRBV14
ASSQTGGAEAF
>.|.|TRBJ2-2|TRBV5-1
ASSLGANTGELF
>.|TRBD1|TRBJ2-1|TRBV24-1
ATSDAGTGNNEQF
>.|TRBD2|TRBJ2-3|TRBV3-1/TRBV3-2
ASSQESGRTDTQY
>.|.|TRBJ1-4|TRBV4-1
ASSLPRGDEKLF
>.|.|TRBJ2-3|TRBV6-1
ASSESLGAVTDTQY
>once|.|TRBJ1-1|TRBV11-2
ASSLEPGHEAF
>.|.|TRBJ1-2|TRBV19
ASMRGDYGYT
>.|.|TRBJ1-5|TRBV25-1
ASSAVTVNQPQH
>.|.|TRBJ2-1|TRBV6-5
ASSRIGADDEQF
>.|.|TRBJ2-1|TRBV5-6
ASSLAGLSSYNEQF
>.|TRBD1|TRBJ1-1|TRBV10-1
ASSRDRTMNTEAF
>.|TRBD2|TRBJ2-2|TRBV24-1
ATSVNREGGELF
>.|.|TRBJ1-6|TRBV5-1
ASSLSVSNSPLH
>few|.|TRBJ1-1|TRBV6-5
ASRPALRDEAF
>.|TRBD1|TRBJ1-2|TRBV4-1
ASSNPGGTGYT
>.|.|TRBJ2-3|TRBV7-9
ASPPYRAEYTDTQY
>.|TRBD2|TRBJ2-5|TRBV6-6
ASSYSSGKGETQY
>.|.|TRBJ2-3|TRBV7-2
ASSPPSTDTQY
>.|TRBD1|TRBJ2-7|TRBV13
ASSHQTTGIDYEQY
>.|TRBD1|TRBJ1-1|TRBV3-1/TRBV3-2
ASSQRTGGNTEAF
>.|.|TRBJ2-1|TRBV5-6
ASSFVAGSGEQF
>once|TRBD2|TRBJ2-1|TRBV7-9
ASSRTRELRHEQF
>.|TRBD1|TRBJ2-5|TRBV29-1
SVEMTGDAQETQY
>.|.|TRBJ1-1|TRBV11-2
ASSLEKTEAF
>.|.|TRBJ1-2|TRBV4-1
ASSQVPVYLGDGYT
>once|.|TRBJ2-3|TRBV5-4
ASSLHPSTDTQY
>.|.|TRBJ2-7|TRBV4-1
ASSLARTFYEQY